This TCR beta chain came from a study of blood T cell repertoires in COVID-19. Study-wide background: T cells, B-cell-depleted T cells, or PBMCs provided the cDNA or gDNA that served as material.

The V end lost 6 bases, the J end lost 3 bases, and 12 bases lay between the germline ends. Looked up from germline, CDR1 is LNHDA and CDR2 is SQIVND (reference sequence). The CDR3 consists of 14 residues. Adults between about 18 and 89 years of age took part from some 25 US areas. As originally analysed: Estimated nucleated cell counts came from reference gene primer amplification. Sequencing was performed with immunoSEQ multiplex PCR; in TCRdb, only in-frame clones are kept and a portion is missing. V, J and clone size reflect that table, while D and trimming were determined from the DNA. The sample lists about 260,000 clones, 80% to 90% occurring once.

V and J are TRBV19 and TRBJ1-5; D possibly corresponds to TRBD1 (6 bases). The sequenced sample was PBMCs or T cells enriched from blood (not recorded which). This receptor was taken from a woman in her 30s with acute COVID-19. Written as DNA, the CDR3 is TGTGCCAGTAGCGACTGGGGGCCCAATCAGCCCCAGCATTTT. Protein: CASSDWGPNQPQHF. The full variable domain, with the rest looked up from reference TRBV19 and TRBJ1-5, is DGGITQSPKYLFRKEGQNVTLSCEQNLNHDAMYWYRQDPGQGLRLIYYSQIVNDFQKGDIAEGYSVSREKKESFPLTVTSAQKNPTAFYLCASSDWGPNQPQHFGDGTRLSIL.